The sample holds many counts of the clone carrying this TCR beta chain. The sample is drawn from a study of blood T cells in healthy people across ages. V shed 3 bases, J shed 2 bases, and the junction held 4 bases outside the gene matches. Germline V CDR1 and CDR2: SGHTA, FQGNSA. The CDR3 sequence is 15 residues long. Primed by a sample-barcoded 5' primer and a J-beta primer mix, a second PCR proceeded for roughly 7 to 12 cycles. TCRdb processed the 5' RACE reads anew with MiXCR; each CDR3 protein has one entry. The sample has more than 800,000 distinct CDR3 sequences, more than 25% seen once. This chain connects TRBV7-2 to TRBJ2-3; TRBD2 agrees at 8 bases. This receptor was taken from a woman older than 75 in good health. The sequencing sample was made of blood. The CDR3 DNA reads TGTGCCAGCAGCTTTCGTAGCGGGGACACAGATACGCAGTATTTT. Protein product: CASSFRSGDTDTQYF.